The 3 T cell receptor beta chains given below trace back to one sample, sequenced in a study of regulatory T cells in long-lasting Graves disease. Time point given: persistent/refractory GD, antithyroid drugs over 5 years with positive TRAb. Following extraction of RNA from PBMCs, that RNA was used to make the TCR library. Construction of the TCR beta libraries employed iRepertoire HTBI primers in conjunction with Arm-PCR of CDR3 regions. TCRdb passed the multiplex PCR reads through MiXCR, listing each CDR3 protein once. The sample consists of fewer than 600,000 distinct CDR3 sequences, roughly 23% of them appearing once. Sequences were derived from peripheral blood mononuclear cells (PBMCs), sampled when the disease was refractory, from a patient treated with antithyroid drugs. Source of these receptors: a female donor with Graves disease.

This clonotype has a count of ten or more. V is TRBV28 and J is TRBJ2-6; D is possibly TRBD1 (5 bases). V lost 5 bases to trimming and J lost 0 bases, with 17 bases between them. Germline CDR1 reads MDHEN; CDR2 reads SYDVKM. The CDR3 runs 18 residues. This CDR3 is CASSDQDTVSSGANVLTF. In DNA form, the CDR3 reads TGTGCCAGCAGTGATCAGGACACTGTTAGCTCTGGGGCCAACGTCCTGACTTTC.

This clonotype was found a few times. This chain connects TRBV20-1 to TRBJ1-1, with TRBD1 matching over 8 bases. The V gene end was trimmed by 2 bases and the J gene end by 1 base; junction bases not matched to a gene: 3. The CDR3 is made up of 14 amino acids. Germline V gene data show CDR1 as DFQATT and CDR2 as SNEGSKA (reference sequence). The CDR3 is CSARRGQENTEAFF. The DNA for the CDR3 is TGCAGTGCTAGAAGGGGACAGGAGAACACTGAAGCTTTCTTT.

The sample holds many counts of this clonotype. The CDR3 here is CASSDGGENTEAFF. The DNA of the CDR3 is TGTGCCAGCAGTGACGGGGGGGAGAACACTGAAGCTTTCTTT. V and J are TRBV2 and TRBJ1-1, with D perhaps TRBD1 (5 bases). V lost 3 bases and J 1 base, leaving 9 bases between the germline ends. CDR1 and CDR2 (germline): SNHLY, FYNNEI. The CDR3 extends over 14 amino acids.